The clone carrying this TCR beta chain was seen at least ten times. The antigen remains undetermined. The CDR3 is 18 residues long. The V end was cut by 5 bases, the J end by 4 bases, with 26 bases between. TCRdb independently ran MiXCR on the 5' RACE reads; one entry per CDR3 protein. The sample lists 200,000 to 250,000 distinct CDR3 sequences, around 8% occurring once. This entry is derived from a study of CD8 T cells in ankylosing spondylitis. Findings and limits, study-wide: Ankylosing spondylitis blood appeared to carry a characteristic TCR beta motif of several highly homologous variants. Reportedly, significant enrichment of disease-linked clones occurred in matched ankylosing spondylitis synovial fluid. Disease-linked clones, CD8+, were relatively rare in peripheral blood. Reports of some motif variants in reactive arthritis synovial fluid and blood predate this one.

The sequence was obtained from a female donor with ankylosing spondylitis or in good health (not recorded which). Material for sequencing was blood, either unsorted or a sorted T cell fraction (not recorded which). V is TRBV12-3 or TRBV12-4 and J is TRBJ1-2; D gene uncertain. CDR3 nucleotide sequence: TGTGCCAGCAGTCCCCGATTAAACATGTTAATCCGCTCCTATGGCTACACCTTC. It is translated as CASSPRLNMLIRSYGYTF.